The text below deals with one T cell receptor beta chain. Its matching antigen is unknown. The germline gives CDR1 SGHAT, CDR2 FQNNGV. The junction had 7 bases not matched to a gene; V was cut back by 3 bases and J by 5 bases. CDR3 length: 15 residues. This entry comes from a study of beta chain features in type 1 diabetes. The study, taken as a whole, reports: Moderate but significant shortening of TCRB CDR3s was recorded in all four CD4+ subsets from Type 1 diabetes patients. Reduced insertions and increased deletions marked VDJ junctions in type 1 diabetes patients.

The authors sorted CD4+ naive, central memory, regulatory and stem cell-like memory cells via CD45RO/CCR7/CD25/CD127/CD95/CD27. Sorting gave populations that all exceeded 95% purity. Investigators reverse transcribed all isolated RNA, so they sequenced expressed TCRB transcripts. Repertoires were generated with immunoSEQ multiplex PCR, while TCRdb's copy carries only in-frame clones and drops some. This table has under 350,000 clones, 24% appearing once. The sequencing sample was made of naive CD4+ T cells from blood. The chain is built from TRBV11-2 and TRBJ2-1, with 7 bases aligning to TRBD2. The clonotype originates from a woman younger than 45 with type 1 diabetes. The CDR3, as DNA: TGTGCCAGCAGCTTTCGGCTAGCGGACAACAATGAGCAGTTCTTC. Its protein is CASSFRLADNNEQFF.